This T cell receptor (beta chain) was documented in a study of blood T cells in healthy people across ages (dated by TCRdb to between 2014 and 2017). Concerning the study at large: In model experiments, template switching captured about one uniquely barcoded TCR beta cDNA molecule for every two T cells. The study measured age-related changes in TCR beta repertoire diversity using deep sequencing normalized with unique cDNA molecular identifiers. Donors were grouped into four age groups: young (average about 15 years), middle-aged (roughly 40), aged (62) and long-lived (around 80). Donors of different ages were randomly distributed across sequencing lanes to avoid experimental bias. The study analyzed two additional independent replicas of 1 million unique cDNA reads from the same blood draw for two donors, one aged 18 to 29 and one aged 80 or older. What the work shows at the level of the full study, not this receptor alone: The CMV infection status of donors was not known, potentially confounding age-related changes in expanded clonotypes. Observed TCR beta diversity per million T cells fell roughly linearly with age, and a significant reduction was already apparent by age roughly 40. The percentage of naive T cells measured by flow cytometry correlated strongly with observed TCR beta diversity. The long-lived group showed more naive CD4+ T cells, fewer expanded clones and increased TCR diversity than the aged group, suggesting age selection. Bulk unsorted PBMC profiling prevented conclusive comparison of naive and antigen-experienced compartments. Estimates of total diversity based on one million sequenced T cells were considered lower bounds and underestimates.

This clonotype turned up a few times. What antigen it recognizes has not been identified. Within one base of it there is no much larger clone, and no base qualities were kept. V has 6 bases trimmed and J has 1 base trimmed; junction bases matching no gene number 1. The CDR3 holds 14 amino acids from the cysteine to the phenylalanine. Only the CDR3 region is kept as DNA, spanning 42 bases read in frame from base 1. From a lookup of the germline V gene, CDR1 and CDR2 are MDHEN and SYDVKM. Systemically healthy Caucasian individuals from Russia, over 30 in total and aged roughly 6 to 100 years, were included as donors. Ten milliliters of peripheral blood were drawn from each donor into EDTA-treated Vacutainer tubes. Ficoll-Paque density-gradient centrifugation was used to isolate PBMCs, with at least 7 million per sample. Total RNA, at least 6 micrograms per sample, was extracted from PBMCs with Trizol reagent. The percentages of naive CD45RAhigh/CD27high T cells were determined by flow cytometry on a PBMC aliquot from every donor.

Library preparation used 5' RACE. The sequencer was an Illumina HiSeq 2500. A second PCR of about 6 to 12 cycles was performed with a sample-barcoded 5' primer and a J-beta primer mix. Each TCR beta cDNA molecule received a unique molecular identifier from a template-switch 5' adaptor carrying 12 random nucleotides. Each sample yielded at least 3 million CDR3-containing paired-end reads. The Mint cDNA synthesis kit, primed by a TRBC-specific oligonucleotide, was used to synthesize first-strand cDNA from all RNA. Following uracil-DNA glycosylase treatment, all cDNA underwent a first 18-cycle PCR with the universal primers M1SS and BC2_uni_R. On the study's bioinformatics: For normalization, 1 million high-quality reads, each with a distinct molecular identifier, were randomly selected from each sample. Reads sharing molecular identifiers were discarded rather than binned into consensus sequences. CDR3 identification, clonotype clustering and error correction used MiTCR with a Q25 quality threshold and the strictest error-elimination algorithm. A nonparametric unseen species model with Euler transformation was used to estimate lower-bound total TCR beta diversity. TCRdb reprocessed the public reads (quality trimming at Q25 with fastp, clone calling with MiXCR) and kept in-frame beta chains. Here each entry gathers all rows of one CDR3 protein and keeps the most common genes and DNA. These V and J calls originate from TCRdb's pipeline instead of the authors' own analysis. The sample yields hundreds of thousands of distinct CDR3 sequences; just over 55% were counted once. More than 25% of the sample is taken by the ten largest.

The receptor was isolated from a man aged 35-49 years in good health. The chain is encoded by TRBV28 joined to TRBJ2-5, with 11 bases in between that match TRBD2. Sequenced material: blood. The nucleotide sequence is given as TGTGCCAGCAGAGGGACTAGCGGCCAAGAGACCCAGTACTTC. The encoded protein is CASRGTSGQETQYF. Extended through the reference TRBV28 and TRBJ2-5 proteins, this CDR3 yields the full variable domain: DVKVTQSSRYLVKRTGEKVFLECVQDMDHENMFWYRQDPGLGLRLIYFSYDVKMKEKGDIPEGYSVSREKKERFSLILESASTNQTSMYLCASRGTSGQETQYFGPGTRLLVL.